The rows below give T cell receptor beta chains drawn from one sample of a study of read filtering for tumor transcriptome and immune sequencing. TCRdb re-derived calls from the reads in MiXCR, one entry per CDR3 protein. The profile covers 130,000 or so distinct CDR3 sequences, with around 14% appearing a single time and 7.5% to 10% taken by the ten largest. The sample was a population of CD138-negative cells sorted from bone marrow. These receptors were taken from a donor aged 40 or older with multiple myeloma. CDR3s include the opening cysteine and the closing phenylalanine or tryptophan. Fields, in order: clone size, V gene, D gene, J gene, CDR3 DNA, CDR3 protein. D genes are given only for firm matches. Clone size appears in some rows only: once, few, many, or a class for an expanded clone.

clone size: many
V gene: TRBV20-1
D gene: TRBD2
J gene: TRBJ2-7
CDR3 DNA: TGCAGTGCTAGAGATCTCCGCGGGAGTTCCCACTACGAGCAGTACTTC
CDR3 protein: CSARDLRGSSHYEQYF

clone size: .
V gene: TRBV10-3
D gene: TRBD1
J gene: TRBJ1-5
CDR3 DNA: TGTGCCACGTCGACAGGGAATCAGCCCCAGCATTTT
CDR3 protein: CATSTGNQPQHF

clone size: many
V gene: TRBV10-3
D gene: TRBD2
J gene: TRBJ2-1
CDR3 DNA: TGTGCCGTGAGAGGGGATGGGAGGGCCCAAAGTCATGAGCAGTTCTTC
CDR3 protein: CAVRGDGRAQSHEQFF

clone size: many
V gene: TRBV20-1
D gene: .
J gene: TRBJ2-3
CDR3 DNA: TGCAGTGCTAGAGATCTTGAGGCTCCCCCGCAGTATTTT
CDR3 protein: CSARDLEAPPQYF

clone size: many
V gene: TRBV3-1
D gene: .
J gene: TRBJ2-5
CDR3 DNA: TGTGCCAGCAGTCTGGAGACCCAGTACTTC
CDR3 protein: CASSLETQYF

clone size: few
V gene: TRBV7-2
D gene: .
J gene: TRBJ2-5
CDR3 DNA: TGTGCCAGCAGCTCACAGGCATTCGGGGAGACCCAGTACTTC
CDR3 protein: CASSSQAFGETQYF

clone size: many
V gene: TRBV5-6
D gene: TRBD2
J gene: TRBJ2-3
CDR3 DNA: TGTGCCAGCAGCTTGGGGACTAGCCAGGATACGCAGTATTTT
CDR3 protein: CASSLGTSQDTQYF

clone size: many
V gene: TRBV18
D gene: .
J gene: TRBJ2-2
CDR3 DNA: TGTGCCAGCTCAGAGACAGAGGACGGGGAGCTGTTTTTT
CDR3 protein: CASSETEDGELFF

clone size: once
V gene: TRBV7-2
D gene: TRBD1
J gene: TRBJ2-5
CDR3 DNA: TGTGCCAGCAGCTACGGACAGGGGGCAGGGGAGACCCAGTACTTC
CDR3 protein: CASSYGQGAGETQYF

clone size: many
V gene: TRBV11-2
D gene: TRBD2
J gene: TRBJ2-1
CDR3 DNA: TGTGCCAGCAGCCTGACCGGGACTAGCGGGCTTGAGCAGTTCTTC
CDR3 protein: CASSLTGTSGLEQFF

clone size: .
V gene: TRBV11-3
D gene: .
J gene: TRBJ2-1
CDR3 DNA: TGTGCCAGCAGCCGCCGCGTTCCCAATGAGCAGTTCTTC
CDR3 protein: CASSRRVPNEQFF

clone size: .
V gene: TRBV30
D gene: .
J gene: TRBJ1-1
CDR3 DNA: TGTGCCTGGAGGGCAGAGTGGGTGCTGCCCGCGAACACTGAAGCTTTCTTT
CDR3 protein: CAWRAEWVLPANTEAFF

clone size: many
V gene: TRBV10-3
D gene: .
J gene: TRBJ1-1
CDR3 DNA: TGTGCCATCAGTGAGCCGCATAGGGGGACTGAAGCTTTCTTT
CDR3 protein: CAISEPHRGTEAFF

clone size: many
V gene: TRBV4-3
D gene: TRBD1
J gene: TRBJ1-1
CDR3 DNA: TGCGCCAGCAGCCAAGGATCCGGCAGGGGGCAGACTGAAGCTTTCTTT
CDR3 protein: CASSQGSGRGQTEAFF

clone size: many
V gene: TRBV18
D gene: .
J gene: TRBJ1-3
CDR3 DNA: TGTGCCAGCTCACCCGGGACCCAACAGTGGTCCATATATTTT
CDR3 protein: CASSPGTQQWSIYF

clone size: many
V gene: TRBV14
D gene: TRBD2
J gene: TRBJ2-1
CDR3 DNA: TGTGCCAGCAGCCAAGTTGGCGGGAGTCGCTACAATGAGCAGTTCTTC
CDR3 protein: CASSQVGGSRYNEQFF

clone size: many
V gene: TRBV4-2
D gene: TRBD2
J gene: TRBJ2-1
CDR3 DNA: TGTGCCAGCAGCCCCCGACTAGCGACCGACTCCTACAATGAGCAGTTCTTC
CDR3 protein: CASSPRLATDSYNEQFF

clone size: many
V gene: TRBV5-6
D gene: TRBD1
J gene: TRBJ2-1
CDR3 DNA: TGTGCCAGCAGCTTGGCCTCACAGGGGCACTACAATGAGCAGTTCTTC
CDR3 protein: CASSLASQGHYNEQFF

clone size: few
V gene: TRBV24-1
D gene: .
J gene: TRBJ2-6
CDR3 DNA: TGTGCCACCAGTGATCAGTCCCTCCCTGGGGCCAACGTCCTGACTTTC
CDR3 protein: CATSDQSLPGANVLTF

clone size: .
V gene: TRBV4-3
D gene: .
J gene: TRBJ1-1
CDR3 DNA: TGCGCCAGCAGCCAAGATAGTTCGGGGAGGGCAGCTTTCTTT
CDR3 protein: CASSQDSSGRAAFF

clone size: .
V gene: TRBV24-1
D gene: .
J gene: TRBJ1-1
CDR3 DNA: TGTGCCACCAGTGATCCCAACACTGAAGCTTTCTTT
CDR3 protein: CATSDPNTEAFF

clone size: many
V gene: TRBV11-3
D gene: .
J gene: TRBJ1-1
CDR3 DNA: TGTGCCAGCACCGCCGGGGCGGCCATGAACACTGAAGCTTTCTTT
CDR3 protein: CASTAGAAMNTEAFF

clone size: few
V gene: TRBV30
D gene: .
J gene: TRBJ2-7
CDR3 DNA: TGTGCCTGGAAAAAGGCCTCCGAGCAGTACTTC
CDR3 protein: CAWKKASEQYF

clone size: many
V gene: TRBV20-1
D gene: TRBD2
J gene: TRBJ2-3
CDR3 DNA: TGCAGTGCTAGAGTTTTGGGACTAGCGGACCCTGCAGATACGCAGTATTTT
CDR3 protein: CSARVLGLADPADTQYF

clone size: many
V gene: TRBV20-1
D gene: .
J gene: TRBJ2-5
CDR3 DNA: TGCAGTGCTCGAGGCGACCTATTATCTCAAGAGACCCAGTACTTC
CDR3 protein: CSARGDLLSQETQYF

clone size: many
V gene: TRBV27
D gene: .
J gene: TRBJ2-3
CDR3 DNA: TGTGCCAGCAGTTTGGCAAGGAGAGATACGCAGTATTTT
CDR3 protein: CASSLARRDTQYF

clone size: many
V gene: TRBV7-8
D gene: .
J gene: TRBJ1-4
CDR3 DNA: TGTGCCAGCAGCCCTTCGCGGGGAAATGAAAAACTGTTTTTT
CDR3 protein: CASSPSRGNEKLFF

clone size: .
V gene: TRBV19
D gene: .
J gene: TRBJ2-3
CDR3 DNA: TGTGCCAGTAGTAAGGACGGGGCGGATACGCAGTATTTT
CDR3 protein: CASSKDGADTQYF